This T cell receptor (beta chain) originates from a study of a mutant IDH1 vaccine in newly diagnosed glioma. Study in general: Earlier treatment was radiotherapy, temozolomide, or both, with most getting both.

Trimming pared 2 bases from V and 5 bases from J, leaving 12 bases between. Germline V gives CDR1 MNHNY, CDR2 SVGAGI (reference sequence). This CDR3 is built from 14 residues. Concerning this clone: The antigen remains unidentified.

TCRdb's copy holds only in-frame clones and misses some; the assay was immunoSEQ multiplex PCR. The sample consists of 55,000 to 65,000 clones, approximately 75% of them appearing once. Time point reported: week 47, end of study. The vaccine gave 300 ug of a 20-mer mutant IDH1 peptide subcutaneously per dose. The chain joins TRBV6-6 to TRBJ1-1, with TRBD1 as a possible D gene (5 bases). Material: PBMCs, obtained from a glioma patient whose treatment included an IDH1 peptide vaccine. The clonotype originates from a man between 50 and 59 years old with glioma. CDR3 protein: CASSYGGVGTEAFF. The DNA of the CDR3 is TGTGCCAGCAGTTACGGGGGGGTTGGAACTGAAGCTTTCTTT.